The 23 T cell receptor beta chains listed next were all sequenced from one sample in a study of T cell changes during pregnancy in multiple sclerosis. Method: immunoSEQ multiplex PCR; TCRdb's copy keeps in-frame clones and lacks some. The sample has approximately 100,000 clones, 90% to 95% seen once; the top ten hold around 1.2%. The sequencing used peripheral blood, collected in the second trimester of pregnancy. These receptors originate from a female donor with multiple sclerosis, enrolled in a pregnancy study.

The chain employs TRBV6-6 and TRBJ1-5, with D perhaps matching TRBD1 (5 bases). The CDR3 sequence is 15 residues long. V gave up 6 bases and J gave up 1 base, with 13 bases separating them. Looked up from germline, CDR1 is MNHNY and CDR2 is SVGAGI (reference sequence). CDR3 nucleotide sequence: TGTGCCAGCAGCTTCGGGACTGCGAGCAATCAGCCCCAGCATTTT. Amino acid sequence: CASSFGTASNQPQHF.

The chain carries TRBV19 and TRBJ1-2, with 8 bases aligning to TRBD1. The CDR3 is made up of 13 amino acids. Trimming at V came to 5 bases and at J to 4 bases, leaving 3 bases not matched to a gene. Per germline, CDR1 LNHDA and CDR2 SQIVND (reference sequence). This CDR3 is CASSPGQGYGYTF. In DNA form, the CDR3 reads TGTGCCAGTAGTCCCGGACAGGGCTATGGCTACACCTTC.

The chain carries TRBV5-1 and TRBJ1-6; D uncertain. The CDR3 sequence is 14 residues long. The germline CDR1 and CDR2 sequences are SGHRS and YFSETQ. Trimming cost V 2 bases and J 7 bases, with 10 bases left between them. The CDR3 DNA follows: TGCGCCAGCAGCTTTTCAGAGGTGAATTCACCCCTCCACTTT. Translation: CASSFSEVNSPLHF.

This chain links TRBV6-5 with TRBJ1-1; 8 bases line up with TRBD1. Per germline, CDR1 MNHEY and CDR2 SVGAGI. The CDR3 spans 15 residues. J lost 6 bases, V lost 6 bases, and 12 bases had no gene match. The CDR3 bases are TGTGCCAGCAGATACCGCGGACAGGGTGACCCTGAAGCTTTCTTT. Translating it yields CASRYRGQGDPEAFF.

This sequence joins TRBV29-1 and TRBJ2-3; 8 bases map to TRBD2. J was trimmed by 1 base and V by 8 bases; bases with no gene match: 8. Germline-derived CDR1 and CDR2 are SQVTM and ANQGSEA. The CDR3 totals 14 residues. The CDR3 nucleotides read TGCAGCTCGACTAGCGTTTTGGGCACAGATACGCAGTATTTT. Its protein product is CSSTSVLGTDTQYF.

The chain couples TRBV6-1 to TRBJ2-7, with a weak D call TRBD1 (5 bases). Germline CDR1 and CDR2: MNHNS and SASEGT. V was shortened by 2 bases and J by 4 bases, with 15 bases between the two germline ends. The length of the CDR3 is 15 residues. CDR3 residues: CASSERQLTSYEQYF. The DNA of the CDR3 is TGTGCCAGCAGTGAACGACAGCTTACATCTTACGAGCAGTACTTC.

The chain is built from TRBV12-1 and TRBJ2-1; TRBD2, as called in the table, went unchecked against the DNA. TRBV12-1 is designated a pseudogene. The CDR3 is made up of 18 amino acids. The CDR3 bases are TGTGCCAGCAGTTCTAGAACCGTTAAGGCGGGGGGGCCAGATGAGCAGTTCTTC. It codes for CASSSRTVKAGGPDEQFF.

The chain employs TRBV7-9 and TRBJ1-4; the D is unclear. Per the germline V gene, CDR1 is SEHNR and CDR2 is FQNEAQ (reference sequence). Between the trimmed V and J ends, which lost 1 base and 3 bases, there was a span of 9 bases. The CDR3 extends over 15 amino acids. The CDR3 reads CASSLGGGSNEKLFF. The CDR3 nucleotides are TGTGCCAGCAGCTTAGGCGGCGGCTCTAATGAAAAACTGTTTTTT.

The chain couples TRBV2 to TRBJ1-1; 9 nucleotides agree with TRBD1. The germline V gene encodes CDR1 SNHLY and CDR2 FYNNEI. V was clipped by 9 bases and J by 6 bases; unmatched bases: 8. The CDR3 is 13 amino acids. The CDR3: CARGGQGGSEAFF. CDR3 nucleotides: TGTGCCAGGGGGGGACAGGGAGGATCTGAAGCTTTCTTT.

The chain links TRBV7-2 to TRBJ2-7; 13 bases line up with TRBD2. The CDR3 totals 15 residues. From germline, CDR1 is SGHTA and CDR2 FQGNSA. The trim removed 5 bases at V and 5 bases at J, leaving 6 bases unmatched. CDR3 DNA sequence: TGTGCCAGCAGCATCCAACTAGCGGGGGGGAACGAGCAGTACTTC. This encodes CASSIQLAGGNEQYF.

J is TRBJ1-6 and V is TRBV30; D not resolved. This CDR3 has 14 amino acids. The V and J ends lost 0 bases and 5 bases respectively, with 8 bases between them. Germline V gene data show CDR1 as GTSNPN and CDR2 as SVGIG (reference sequence). CDR3 in amino acids: CAWSVLGNNSPLHF. CDR3 nucleotides: TGTGCCTGGAGTGTGCTAGGAAATAATTCACCCCTCCACTTT. The full variable domain, completed using reference TRBV30 and TRBJ1-6, is SQTIHQWPATLVQPVGSPLSLECTVEGTSNPNLYWYRQAAGRGLQLLFYSVGIGQISSEVPQNLSASRPQDRQFILSSKKLLLSDSGFYLCAWSVLGNNSPLHFGNGTRLTVT.

V is TRBV19 and J is TRBJ2-4; D gene ambiguous. V lost 3 bases and J 4 bases, leaving 10 bases between the germline ends. The CDR3 runs to 14 residues. Germline V gene data show CDR1 as LNHDA and CDR2 as SQIVND (reference sequence). The CDR3 bases are TGTGCCAGTAGTATGGAGACTGGGAAAAACATTCAGTACTTC. Protein sequence: CASSMETGKNIQYF.

The chain couples TRBV11-3 to TRBJ2-3; D is perhaps TRBD1 (5 bases). This CDR3 comprises 13 residues. Trimming pared 5 bases from V and 3 bases from J, leaving 9 bases between. The germline CDR1 and CDR2 sequences are SGHNT and YENEEA. The CDR3 protein is CASSPRQTDTQYF. The DNA of the CDR3 is TGTGCCAGCAGCCCAAGACAGACAGATACGCAGTATTTT.

The V and J genes are TRBV7-9 and TRBJ1-1; tentative D call: TRBD1 (6 bases). The V and J ends lost 5 bases and 0 bases respectively, with 10 bases between them. Germline CDR1 is SEHNR and CDR2 is FQNEAQ (reference sequence). This CDR3 region has 14 residues. CDR3 sequence: CASSTGTLNTEAFF. The CDR3 nucleotides read TGTGCCAGCAGCACCGGGACACTGAACACTGAAGCTTTCTTT.

The chain has TRBV5-6 and TRBJ2-6, with D maybe TRBD1 (5 bases). Trimming took off 4 bases at V and 2 bases at J, with 13 bases between the two ends. The CDR3 is 16 amino acids. The germline gives CDR1 SGHDT, CDR2 YYEEEE. CDR3: CASSLLWGPGANVLTF. For the CDR3, the DNA is TGTGCCAGCAGCCTCCTGTGGGGCCCTGGGGCCAACGTCCTGACTTTC.

The rearrangement links TRBV7-3 to TRBJ2-3; 8 positions agree with TRBD1. The germline CDR1 and CDR2 sequences are SGHTA and FQGTGA. The CDR3 is 13 residues long. Losses at the gene ends were 5 bases for V and 6 bases for J; bases not matched to a gene: 4. CDR3 sequence (DNA): TGTGCCAGCAGCGCGACAGGGGCGGATACGCAGTATTTT. Amino acid sequence: CASSATGADTQYF. The variable domain in full, completed from reference TRBV7-3 and TRBJ2-3, reads GAGVSQTPSNKVTEKGKYVELRCDPISGHTALYWYRQSLGQGPEFLIYFQGTGAADDSGLPNDRFFAVRPEGSVSTLKIQRTERGDSAVYLCASSATGADTQYFGPGTRLTVL.

The V gene is TRBV5-6, the J gene TRBJ2-1, with 8 bases that match TRBD2. Germline V gene lookup returns CDR1 SGHDT and CDR2 YYEEEE. The CDR3 totals 14 residues. The V and J ends lost 4 bases and 2 bases, in that order; junction bases with no gene match: 2. CDR3 loop: CASSLSGTYNEQFF. The CDR3 DNA follows: TGTGCCAGCAGCCTTAGCGGGACCTACAATGAGCAGTTCTTC.

The rearrangement links TRBV18 to TRBJ2-1, with unresolved D. V was shortened by 2 bases and J by 4 bases, with 6 bases between the two germline ends. The V gene's germline CDR1 is KGHSH and CDR2 LQKENI. The CDR3 length is 13 residues. In nucleotides, the CDR3 is TGTGCCAGCTCACCAGGGCAGTACAATGAGCAGTTCTTC. Encoded protein: CASSPGQYNEQFF.

The chain couples TRBV5-1 to TRBJ2-4; 7 nucleotides align to TRBD1. The germline CDR1 and CDR2 sequences are SGHRS and YFSETQ. Trimming removed 7 bases from V and 1 base from J; junction bases left unmatched: 11. This CDR3 is 16 amino acids long. Here the CDR3 reads CASSPVDRDAKNIQYF. CDR3 coding DNA: TGCGCCAGCTCACCCGTCGACAGGGACGCCAAAAACATTCAGTACTTC. The full variable domain, in which reference TRBV5-1 and TRBJ2-4 provide the parts outside the CDR3, is KAGVTQTPRYLIKTRGQQVTLSCSPISGHRSVSWYQQTPGQGLQFLFEYFSETQRNKGNFPGRFSGRQFSNSRSEMNVSTLELGDSALYLCASSPVDRDAKNIQYFGAGTRLSVL.

The rearrangement uses TRBV4-1 and TRBJ1-5; 8 bases are shared with TRBD1. This CDR3 is 17 amino acids long. Germline loops: CDR1 MGHRA, CDR2 YSYEKL. J gave up 2 bases and V 0 bases, and 6 bases lay outside the gene matches. This chain's CDR3 is CASSQEWTGLGNQPQHF. DNA for the CDR3: TGCGCCAGCAGCCAAGAGTGGACAGGGCTGGGCAATCAGCCCCAGCATTTT.

The chain combines TRBV5-1 with TRBJ2-5; weak D call: TRBD1 (5 bases). The CDR3 length is 15 residues. Per the germline V gene, CDR1 is SGHRS and CDR2 is YFSETQ. Trimming took off 4 bases at V and 3 bases at J, with 16 bases between the two ends. The CDR3 loop is CASSLNGRGKETQYF. The CDR3 DNA reads as TGCGCCAGCAGCCTGAACGGTAGGGGAAAAGAGACCCAGTACTTC.

The chain combines TRBV28 with TRBJ1-5, with 9 nucleotides matching TRBD1. The CDR3 spans 15 residues. The V and J ends lost 6 bases and 9 bases, in that order; junction bases with no gene match: 12. CDR1 and CDR2 (germline): MDHEN, SYDVKM. The CDR3: CASSRPGTGLRPQHF. As DNA, the CDR3 is TGTGCCAGCAGCCGTCCCGGGACAGGGTTGAGGCCCCAGCATTTT.

The chain couples TRBV5-1 to TRBJ2-5, with 7 bases lining up with TRBD2. J gave up 1 base and V 0 bases, and 3 bases lay outside the gene matches. The CDR3 is made up of 15 amino acids. Germline CDR1 is SGHRS and CDR2 is YFSETQ. CDR3 nucleotide sequence: TGCGCCAGCAGCTTGGTGGGGGGGTCCCAAGAGACCCAGTACTTC. This sequence encodes CASSLVGGSQETQYF.